This TCR beta chain was profiled in a study of blood T cell repertoires in COVID-19. Overall study: Researchers got acute and convalescent COVID-19 samples from the United States, Italy and Spain. T cells, B-cell-depleted T cells, or PBMCs provided the cDNA or gDNA that served as material.

Germline V lookup: CDR1 SGHTA, CDR2 FQGTGA. The CDR3 covers 14 residues. Deletions cut 4 bases from V and 7 bases from J, with 11 bases between. Per the original methods: Amplifying reference gene primers gave estimates of nucleated cell counts. The data were produced by immunoSEQ multiplex PCR, yet TCRdb's version contains in-frame clones alone and is incomplete. V and J calls and clone size come straight from that table; D and trimming were deduced from the DNA. The table includes roughly 330,000 clones, roughly 90% detected once. Sequencing was performed on peripheral blood. The rearrangement links TRBV7-3 to TRBJ1-6; D is perhaps TRBD1 (5 bases). The sequence was obtained from a man aged 18 to 35 who had recovered from COVID-19. The chain's CDR3 is CASSWGVPNSPLHF. As DNA, the CDR3 is TGTGCCAGCAGCTGGGGGGTTCCGAATTCACCCCTCCACTTT. The full variable domain, rest sourced from reference TRBV7-3 and TRBJ1-6, is GAGVSQTPSNKVTEKGKYVELRCDPISGHTALYWYRQSLGQGPEFLIYFQGTGAADDSGLPNDRFFAVRPEGSVSTLKIQRTERGDSAVYLCASSWGVPNSPLHFGNGTRLTVT.